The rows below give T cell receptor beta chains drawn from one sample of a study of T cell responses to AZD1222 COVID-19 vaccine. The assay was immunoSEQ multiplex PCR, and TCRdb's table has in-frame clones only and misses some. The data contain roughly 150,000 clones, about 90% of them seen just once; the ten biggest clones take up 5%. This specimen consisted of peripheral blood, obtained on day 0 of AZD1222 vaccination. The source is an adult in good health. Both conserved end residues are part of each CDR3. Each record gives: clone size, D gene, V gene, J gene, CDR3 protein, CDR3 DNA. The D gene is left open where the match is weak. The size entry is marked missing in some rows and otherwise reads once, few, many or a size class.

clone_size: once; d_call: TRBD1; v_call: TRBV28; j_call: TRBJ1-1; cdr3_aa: CASSLRGQLNTEAFF; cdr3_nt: TGTGCCAGCAGTTTAAGGGGACAGTTAAACACTGAAGCTTTCTTT
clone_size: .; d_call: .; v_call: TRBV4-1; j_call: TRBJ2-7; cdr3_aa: CASSQEGGVSYEQYF; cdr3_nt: TGCGCCAGCAGCCAAGAAGGTGGAGTCTCCTACGAGCAGTACTTC
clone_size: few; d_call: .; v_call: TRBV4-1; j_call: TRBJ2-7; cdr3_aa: CASSQGSLWSYEQYF; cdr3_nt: TGCGCCAGCAGCCAAGGTTCGTTATGGTCCTACGAGCAGTACTTC
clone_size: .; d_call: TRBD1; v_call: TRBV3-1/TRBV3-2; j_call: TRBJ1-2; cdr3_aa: CASSLQDRGGYGYTF; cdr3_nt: TGTGCCAGCAGCCTACAAGACAGGGGTGGCTATGGCTACACCTTC
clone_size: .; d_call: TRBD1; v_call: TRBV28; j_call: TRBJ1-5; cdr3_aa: CASSPDRGAYSNQPQHF; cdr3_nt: TGTGCCAGCAGTCCGGACAGGGGCGCCTATAGCAATCAGCCCCAGCATTTT
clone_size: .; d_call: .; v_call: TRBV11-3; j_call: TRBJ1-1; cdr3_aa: CASSLRGGTEAFF; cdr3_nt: TGTGCCAGCAGTTTACGGGGGGGTACTGAAGCTTTCTTT
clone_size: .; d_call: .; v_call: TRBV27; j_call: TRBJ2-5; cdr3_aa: CASTGPQETQYF; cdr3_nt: TGTGCCAGCACGGGACCCCAAGAGACCCAGTACTTC
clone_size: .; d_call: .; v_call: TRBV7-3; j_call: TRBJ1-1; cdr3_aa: CASSSGTVNTEAFF; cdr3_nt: TGTGCCAGCAGCTCGGGGACGGTGAACACTGAAGCTTTCTTT
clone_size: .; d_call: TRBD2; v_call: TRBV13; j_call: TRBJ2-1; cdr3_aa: CASSLGAGGVNEQFF; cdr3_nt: TGTGCCAGCAGCTTAGGGGCGGGAGGAGTTAATGAGCAGTTCTTC
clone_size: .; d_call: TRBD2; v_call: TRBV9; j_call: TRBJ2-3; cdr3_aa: CASSVGPAGATDTQYF; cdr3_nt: TGTGCCAGCAGCGTAGGGCCAGCGGGGGCCACAGATACGCAGTATTTT
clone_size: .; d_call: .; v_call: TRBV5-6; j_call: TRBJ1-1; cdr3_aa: CASSPGYYGAEAFF; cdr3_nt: TGTGCCAGCAGCCCCGGATATTACGGGGCTGAAGCTTTCTTT
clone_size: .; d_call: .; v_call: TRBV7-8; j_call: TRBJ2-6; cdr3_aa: CASSLNGRGSGANVLTF; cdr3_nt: TGTGCCAGCAGCTTAAATGGTAGGGGCTCTGGGGCCAACGTCCTGACTTTC
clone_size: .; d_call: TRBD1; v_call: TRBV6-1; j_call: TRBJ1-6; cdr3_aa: CASSEGGGQANSPLHF; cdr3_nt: TGTGCCAGCAGTGAAGGTGGGGGACAGGCCAATTCACCCCTCCACTTT
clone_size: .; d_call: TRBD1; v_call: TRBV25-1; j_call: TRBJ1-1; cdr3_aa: CASTRQGARNTEAFF; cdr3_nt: TGTGCCAGCACCCGACAGGGGGCAAGGAACACTGAAGCTTTCTTT
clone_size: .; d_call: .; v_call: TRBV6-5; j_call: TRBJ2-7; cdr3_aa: CASSPPGRPPQYF; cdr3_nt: TGTGCCAGCAGTCCTCCGGGCCGCCCCCCGCAGTACTTC
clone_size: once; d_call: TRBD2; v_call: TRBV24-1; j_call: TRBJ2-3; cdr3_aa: CATSDLGTSGTDTQYF; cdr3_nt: TGTGCCACCAGTGATTTAGGGACTAGCGGCACAGATACGCAGTATTTT
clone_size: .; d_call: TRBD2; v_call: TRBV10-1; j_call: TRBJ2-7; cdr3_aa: CASSETSGKGWDEQYF; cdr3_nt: TGCGCCAGCAGTGAAACTAGCGGGAAAGGGTGGGACGAGCAGTACTTC
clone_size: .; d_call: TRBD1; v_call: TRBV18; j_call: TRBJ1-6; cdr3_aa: CASSLQDRGNNSPLHF; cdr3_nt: TGTGCCAGCTCACTACAGGACAGGGGGAATAATTCACCCCTCCACTTT
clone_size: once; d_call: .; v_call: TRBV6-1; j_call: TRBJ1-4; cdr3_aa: CASSEAFQEKLFF; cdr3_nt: TGTGCCAGCAGTGAGGCATTCCAGGAAAAACTGTTTTTT
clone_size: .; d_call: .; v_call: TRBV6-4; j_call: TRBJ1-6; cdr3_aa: CASSRTYADNSPLHF; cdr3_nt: TGTGCCAGCAGTCGCACCTATGCGGATAATTCACCCCTCCACTTT
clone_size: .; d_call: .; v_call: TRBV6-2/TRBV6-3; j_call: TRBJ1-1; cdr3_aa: CASSYSRVRVTPNTEAFF; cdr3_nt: TGTGCCAGCAGTTACTCGAGGGTTAGGGTTACCCCGAACACTGAAGCTTTCTTT
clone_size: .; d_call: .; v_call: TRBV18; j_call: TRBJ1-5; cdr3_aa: CASSRANVRQSNQPQHF; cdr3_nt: TGTGCCAGCTCCCGAGCGAACGTTCGACAGAGCAATCAGCCCCAGCATTTT
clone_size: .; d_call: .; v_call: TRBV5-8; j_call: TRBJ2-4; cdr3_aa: CASSWTGREATLSAKNIQYF; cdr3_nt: TGTGCCAGCAGCTGGACAGGGAGGGAGGCAACGCTATCGGCCAAAAACATTCAGTACTTC
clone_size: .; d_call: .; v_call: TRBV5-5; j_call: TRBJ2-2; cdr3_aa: CASRPPGSNTGELFF; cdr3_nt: TGTGCCAGCAGGCCCCCCGGGTCCAACACCGGGGAGCTGTTTTTT
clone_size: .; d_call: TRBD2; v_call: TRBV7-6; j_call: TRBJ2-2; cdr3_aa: CASSFSGKPGLAVLNTGELFF; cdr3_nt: TGTGCCAGCAGCTTCTCGGGGAAACCGGGACTAGCGGTTCTGAACACCGGGGAGCTGTTTTTT
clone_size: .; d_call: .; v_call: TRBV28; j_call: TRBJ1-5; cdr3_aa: CASRGPPLNQPQHF; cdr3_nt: TGTGCAAGCAGGGGACCCCCACTCAATCAGCCCCAGCATTTT
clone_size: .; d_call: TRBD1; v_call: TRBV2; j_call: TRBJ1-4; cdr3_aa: CASSYRGSAMAANEKLFF; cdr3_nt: TGTGCCAGCAGTTACAGGGGATCCGCCATGGCCGCTAATGAAAAACTGTTTTTT
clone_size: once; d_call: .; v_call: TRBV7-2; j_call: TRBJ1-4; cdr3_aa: CASSLVGTPTEKLFF; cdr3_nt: TGTGCCAGCAGCTTAGTAGGGACGCCTACCGAAAAACTGTTTTTT
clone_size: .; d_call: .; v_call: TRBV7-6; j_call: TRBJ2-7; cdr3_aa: CASSLGQNSYEQYF; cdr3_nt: TGTGCCAGCAGCTTGGGCCAGAACTCCTACGAGCAGTACTTC
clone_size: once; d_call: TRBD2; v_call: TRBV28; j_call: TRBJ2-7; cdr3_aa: CASSLLDRGTSGRVYEQYF; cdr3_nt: TGTGCCAGCAGTTTGTTGGACCGAGGGACTAGCGGGAGGGTCTACGAGCAGTACTTC
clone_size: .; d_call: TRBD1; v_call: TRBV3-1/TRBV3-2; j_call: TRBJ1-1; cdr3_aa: CASSHDRGWTEAFF; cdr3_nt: TGTGCCAGCAGCCACGACAGGGGATGGACTGAAGCTTTCTTT
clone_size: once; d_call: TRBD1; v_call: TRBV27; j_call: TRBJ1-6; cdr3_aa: CASSTWERGRPYNSPLHF; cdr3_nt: TGTGCCAGCAGCACCTGGGAGAGGGGGCGGCCCTATAATTCACCCCTCCACTTT
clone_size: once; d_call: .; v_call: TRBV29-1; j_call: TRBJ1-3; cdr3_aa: CSVEGGGNTIYF; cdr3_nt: TGCAGCGTTGAGGGAGGGGGGAACACCATATATTTT
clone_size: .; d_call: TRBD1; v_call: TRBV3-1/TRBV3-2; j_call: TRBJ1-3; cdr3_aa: CASSQKTGANSGNTIYF; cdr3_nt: TGTGCCAGCAGCCAAAAAACAGGGGCTAACTCTGGAAACACCATATATTTT
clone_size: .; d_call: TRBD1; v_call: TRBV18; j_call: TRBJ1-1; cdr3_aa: CASSPLSGGQRNTEAFF; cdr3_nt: TGTGCCAGCTCACCACTCTCCGGGGGACAGAGGAACACTGAAGCTTTCTTT
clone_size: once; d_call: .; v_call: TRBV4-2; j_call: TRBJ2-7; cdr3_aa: CASSQGAREHYEQYF; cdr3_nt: TGTGCCAGCAGCCAAGGGGCAAGGGAACACTACGAGCAGTACTTC
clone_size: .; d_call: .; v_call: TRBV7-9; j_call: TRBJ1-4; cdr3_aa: CASSPSGRDHGKLFF; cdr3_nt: TGTGCCAGCAGCCCCTCGGGCAGAGACCATGGAAAACTGTTTTTT
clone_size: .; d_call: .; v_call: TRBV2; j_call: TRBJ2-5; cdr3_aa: CASRLGIQETQYF; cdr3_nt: TGTGCCAGCAGACTAGGGATACAAGAGACCCAGTACTTC
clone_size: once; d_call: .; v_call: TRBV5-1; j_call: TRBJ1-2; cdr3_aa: CASSLPSGTRGENYGYTF; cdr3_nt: TGCGCCAGCAGCTTACCCTCCGGGACAAGAGGAGAAAACTATGGCTACACCTTC
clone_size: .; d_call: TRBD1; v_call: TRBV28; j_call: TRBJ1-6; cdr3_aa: CATLPRTGRGAYNSPLHF; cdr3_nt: TGTGCCACCCTGCCCCGGACAGGGAGGGGCGCCTATAATTCACCCCTCCACTTT
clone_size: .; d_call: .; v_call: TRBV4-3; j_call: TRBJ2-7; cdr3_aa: CASSQRAVDWASSYEQYF; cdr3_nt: TGCGCCAGCAGCCAACGGGCTGTTGACTGGGCCAGCTCCTACGAGCAGTACTTC
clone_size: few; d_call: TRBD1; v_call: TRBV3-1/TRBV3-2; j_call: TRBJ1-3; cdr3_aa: CASSPTQIGGGNTIYF; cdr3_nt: TGTGCCAGCAGCCCCACCCAGATAGGGGGCGGAAACACCATATATTTT
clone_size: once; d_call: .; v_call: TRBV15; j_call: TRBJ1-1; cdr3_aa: CATSRGGLGTEAFF; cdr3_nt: TGTGCCACCAGCAGAGGGGGACTTGGGACTGAAGCTTTCTTT
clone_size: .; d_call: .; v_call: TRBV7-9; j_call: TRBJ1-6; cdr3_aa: CASSLQGGSSPLHF; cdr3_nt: TGTGCCAGCAGCTTACAGGGAGGGAGTTCACCCCTCCACTTT
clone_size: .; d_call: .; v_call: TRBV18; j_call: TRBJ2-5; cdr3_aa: CASSPPLASWYQETQYF; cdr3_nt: TGTGCCAGCTCACCCCCCTTGGCTAGCTGGTACCAAGAGACCCAGTACTTC
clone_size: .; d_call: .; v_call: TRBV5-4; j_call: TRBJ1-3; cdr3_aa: CASSLQGTGGNTIYF; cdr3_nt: TGTGCCAGCAGCTTGCAGGGTACTGGTGGAAACACCATATATTTT
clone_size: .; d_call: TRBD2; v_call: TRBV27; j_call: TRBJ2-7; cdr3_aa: CASSLSASGSGEQYF; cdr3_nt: TGTGCCAGCAGTTTATCCGCTAGCGGGAGTGGCGAGCAGTACTTC
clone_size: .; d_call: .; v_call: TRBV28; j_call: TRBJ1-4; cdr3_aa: CASSRGQIREKLFF; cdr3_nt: TGTGCCAGCAGCCGCGGACAGATCAGGGAAAAACTGTTTTTT
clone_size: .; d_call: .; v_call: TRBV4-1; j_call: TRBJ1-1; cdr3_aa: CASSQDRGANTEAFF; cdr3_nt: TGCGCCAGCAGCCAAGATAGAGGGGCGAACACTGAAGCTTTCTTT
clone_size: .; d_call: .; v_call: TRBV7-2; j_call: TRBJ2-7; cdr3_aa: CASSLGGDYEQYF; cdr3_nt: TGTGCCAGCAGCTTAGGGGGGGATTACGAGCAGTACTTC
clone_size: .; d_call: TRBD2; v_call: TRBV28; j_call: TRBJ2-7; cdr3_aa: CASSSPPLAGPSYEQYF; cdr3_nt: TGTGCCAGCAGTTCTCCCCCTCTAGCGGGCCCGTCCTACGAGCAGTACTTC
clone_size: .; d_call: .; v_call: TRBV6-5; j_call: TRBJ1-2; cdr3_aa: CASSYSYRAAGYTF; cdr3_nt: TGTGCCAGCAGTTACTCTTACAGGGCGGCTGGCTACACCTTC
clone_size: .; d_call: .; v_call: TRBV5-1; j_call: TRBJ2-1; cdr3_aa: CASSKTEYNEQFF; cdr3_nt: TGCGCCAGCTCGAAGACAGAATACAATGAGCAGTTCTTC
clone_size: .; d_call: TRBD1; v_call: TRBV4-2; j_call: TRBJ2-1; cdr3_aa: CASSREPGQGIYNEQFF; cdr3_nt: TGTGCCAGCAGCCGAGAACCGGGACAGGGCATATACAATGAGCAGTTCTTC
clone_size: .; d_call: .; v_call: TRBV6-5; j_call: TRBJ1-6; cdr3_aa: CASSAQGFYNSPLHF; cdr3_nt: TGTGCCAGCAGCGCTCAGGGGTTCTATAATTCACCCCTCCACTTT
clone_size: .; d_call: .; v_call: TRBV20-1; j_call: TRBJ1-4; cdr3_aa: CSARDQDSQVF; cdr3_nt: TGCAGTGCTAGAGATCAAGACAGTCAGGTTTTT